This T cell receptor (beta chain) was sequenced during a study of CD8+ T cells in alopecia areata. Study summary: After 6 to 18 months of tofacitinib, follow-up continued 6 months off drug. Study-wide points: Scalp and blood retained many expanded lesional clones during tofacitinib. Uncertainty about whether baseline CD8+ expansion is linked to response remains, with one nonresponder.

V lost 3 bases, J lost 1 base, and 3 bases stayed unmatched. The CDR3 covers 15 residues. The germline gives CDR1 SEHNR, CDR2 FQNEAQ (reference sequence). Treatment reported: oral pan-JAK inhibitor, 5-10 mg twice daily. The investigators collected lesional scalp punch biopsies and peripheral blood from alopecia areata patients. A note on this clone: The antigen is unknown.

Following RNA extraction, reverse transcription yielded cDNA that acted as the sequencing template. Here immunoSEQ multiplex PCR was the method, and the copy in TCRdb shows in-frame clones only, minus some. Here the sample spans fewer than 150,000 clones, roughly 63% being singletons. The receptor was isolated from a human donor with alopecia areata. Sequenced material: CD8+ T cells sorted from blood, taken at week 4, from a patient treated with tofacitinib. The V call is TRBV7-9, the J call TRBJ1-1, with 9 bases matching TRBD1. CDR3 coding DNA: TGTGCCAGCAGCTTTCCGGACAGGGGGAACACTGAAGCTTTCTTT. As protein: CASSFPDRGNTEAFF. The whole variable domain, remainder taken from reference TRBV7-9 and TRBJ1-1, is DTGVSQNPRHKITKRGQNVTFRCDPISEHNRLYWYRQTLGQGPEFLTYFQNEAQLEKSRLLSDRFSAERPKGSFSTLEIQRTEQGDSAMYLCASSFPDRGNTEAFFGQGTRLTVV.